Sequencing of this T cell receptor beta chain was carried out in a study of regulatory T cells in long-lasting Graves disease. Noted time point: persistent/refractory GD, antithyroid drugs over 5 years with positive TRAb. Extracted RNA from PBMCs served as the source of the TCR library. Criteria from the American Thyroid Association guidelines were applied to diagnose Graves' disease. HTBI primers from iRepertoire and Arm-PCR of CDR3 regions yielded the TCR beta libraries. In the authors' workflow: Identification of gene segments yielded approximately 62 TRBV and 13 to 15 TRBJ across samples. TCRdb analysed the multiplex PCR reads with MiXCR anew, one entry per CDR3 protein. The V and J calls shown here were made by TCRdb, not taken from the authors' results. The sample records about 400,000 distinct CDR3 sequences, 20% to 25% being singletons. This clonotype was picked up many times. CDR1 is MDHEN and CDR2 is SYDVKM in the germline V gene. This CDR3 contains 16 residues. Trimming left V 4 bases short and J 6 bases short, with 21 bases between.

This material consisted of peripheral blood mononuclear cells (PBMCs), taken when the disease was refractory, from a patient treated with antithyroid drugs. The J gene is TRBJ1-1, the V gene TRBV28; no definite D call. The sequence was collected from a female donor with Graves disease. The DNA for the CDR3 is TGTGCCAGCAGTTCACTTCCGCTGATCTCCGCTGCTGAAGCTTTCTTT. This sequence encodes CASSSLPLISAAEAFF.